This entry describes one T cell receptor (beta chain). This record comes from a study of blood T cell repertoires in COVID-19. Study overall: The samples span acute and convalescent COVID-19 from the United States, Italy and Spain. T cells, B-cell-depleted T cells, or PBMCs provided the cDNA or gDNA that served as material.

TCRdb keeps only in-frame clones here, not all; method: immunoSEQ multiplex PCR. This sample carries under 200,000 clones, around nine tenths of them seen once, and the ten largest clones take approximately 0.5%. This TCR was sampled from a man aged 50-60 years with acute or convalescent COVID-19. The sample was peripheral blood.

The CDR3 DNA follows: TGTGCCAGCAGCGTAGATCAGGGAGGCACTGAAGCTTTCTTT. Its protein product is CASSVDQGGTEAFF. This chain joins TRBV9 and TRBJ1-1; D possibly corresponds to TRBD1 (5 bases). The germline V gene encodes CDR1 SGDLS and CDR2 YYNGEE. The CDR3 is 14 residues long. Trimming pared 0 bases from V and 4 bases from J, leaving 10 bases between.